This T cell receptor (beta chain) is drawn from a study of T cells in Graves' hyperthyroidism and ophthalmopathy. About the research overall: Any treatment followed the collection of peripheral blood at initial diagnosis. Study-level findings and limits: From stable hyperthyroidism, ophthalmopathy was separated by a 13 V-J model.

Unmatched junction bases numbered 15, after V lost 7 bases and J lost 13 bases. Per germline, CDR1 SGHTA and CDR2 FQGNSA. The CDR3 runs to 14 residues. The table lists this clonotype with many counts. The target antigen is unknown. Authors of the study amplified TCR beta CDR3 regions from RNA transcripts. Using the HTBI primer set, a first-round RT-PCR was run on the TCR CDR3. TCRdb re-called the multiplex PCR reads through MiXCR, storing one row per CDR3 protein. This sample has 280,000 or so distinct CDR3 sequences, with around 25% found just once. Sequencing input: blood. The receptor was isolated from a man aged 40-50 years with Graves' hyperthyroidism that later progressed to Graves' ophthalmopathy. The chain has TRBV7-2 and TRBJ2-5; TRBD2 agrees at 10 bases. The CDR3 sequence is CASKPGLANWDGYF. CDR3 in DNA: TGTGCCAGCAAACCGGGACTAGCGAACTGGGATGGGTACTTC.